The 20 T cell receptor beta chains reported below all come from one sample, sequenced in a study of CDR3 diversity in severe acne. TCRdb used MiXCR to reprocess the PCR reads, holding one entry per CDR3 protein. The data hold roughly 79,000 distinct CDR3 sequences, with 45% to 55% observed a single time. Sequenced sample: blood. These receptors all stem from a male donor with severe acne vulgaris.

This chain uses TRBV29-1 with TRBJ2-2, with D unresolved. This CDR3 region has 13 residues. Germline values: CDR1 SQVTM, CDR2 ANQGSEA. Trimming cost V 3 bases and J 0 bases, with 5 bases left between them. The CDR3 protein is CSVDLPNTGELFF. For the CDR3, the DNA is TGCAGCGTTGATTTACCGAACACCGGGGAGCTGTTTTTT.

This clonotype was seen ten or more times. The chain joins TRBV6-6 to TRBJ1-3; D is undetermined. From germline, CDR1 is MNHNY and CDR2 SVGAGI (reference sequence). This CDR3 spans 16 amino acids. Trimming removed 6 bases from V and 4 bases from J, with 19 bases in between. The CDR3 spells CASRIRQLLSGNTIYF. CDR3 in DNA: TGTGCCAGCAGGATTCGACAATTGCTATCCGGAAACACCATATATTTT.

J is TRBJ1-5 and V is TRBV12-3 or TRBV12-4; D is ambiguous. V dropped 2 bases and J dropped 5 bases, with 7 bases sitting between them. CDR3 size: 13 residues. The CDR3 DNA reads TGTGCCAGCAGTTTATCAGAAGATCAGCCCCAGCATTTT. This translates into CASSLSEDQPQHF.

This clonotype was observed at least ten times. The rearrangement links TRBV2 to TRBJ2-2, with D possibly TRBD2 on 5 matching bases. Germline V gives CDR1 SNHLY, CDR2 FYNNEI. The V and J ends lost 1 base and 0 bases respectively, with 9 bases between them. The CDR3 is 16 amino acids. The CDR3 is CASSEEAVPNTGELFF. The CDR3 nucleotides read TGTGCCAGCAGTGAAGAAGCGGTACCGAACACCGGGGAGCTGTTTTTT. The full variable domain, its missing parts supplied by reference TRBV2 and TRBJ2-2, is EPEVTQTPSHQVTQMGQEVILRCVPISNHLYFYWYRQILGQKVEFLVSFYNNEISEKSEIFDDQFSVERPDGSNFTLKIRSTKLEDSAMYFCASSEEAVPNTGELFFGEGSRLTVL.

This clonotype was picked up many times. CDR3 nucleotides: TGTGCCAGCAGCCAAGTTTACGAGCAGTACTTC. Its translation is CASSQVYEQYF. The chain uses TRBV3-1 and TRBJ2-7; D gene unclear. CDR1 is LGHDT and CDR2 is YNNKEL in the germline V gene (reference sequence). The CDR3 runs 11 residues. With 1 base removed from V and 4 bases from J, the gap between germline ends came to 2 bases.

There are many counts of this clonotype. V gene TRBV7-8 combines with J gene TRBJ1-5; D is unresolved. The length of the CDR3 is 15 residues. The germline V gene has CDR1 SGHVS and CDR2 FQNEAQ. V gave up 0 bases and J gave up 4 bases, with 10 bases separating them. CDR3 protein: CASSLAPGGNQPQHF. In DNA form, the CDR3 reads TGTGCCAGCAGCTTAGCGCCTGGCGGGAATCAGCCCCAGCATTTT.

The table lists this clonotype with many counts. Written as DNA, the CDR3 is TGTGCCAGCAGCTTGGACAGTGGAAACACCATATATTTT. Encoded protein: CASSLDSGNTIYF. The V call is TRBV5-8, the J call TRBJ1-3, with D unclear. Germline lookup yields CDR1 SGHTS and CDR2 YDEGEE. The ends were cut back, 0 bases at V and 3 bases at J, with 4 bases in the middle. The CDR3 covers 13 residues.

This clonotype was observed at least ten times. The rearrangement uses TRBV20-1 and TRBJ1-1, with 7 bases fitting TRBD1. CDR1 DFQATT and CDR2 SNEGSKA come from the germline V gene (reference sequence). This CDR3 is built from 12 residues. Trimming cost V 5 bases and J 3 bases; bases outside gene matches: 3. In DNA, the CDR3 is TGCAGTGCTTTCAGGGGGGACACTGAAGCTTTCTTT. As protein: CSAFRGDTEAFF.

The CDR3: CASRQGATNEKLFF. The CDR3 DNA reads TGTGCCAGCAGACAGGGGGCAACTAATGAAAAACTGTTTTTT. The chain employs TRBV28 and TRBJ1-4, with 8 positions matching TRBD1. The CDR3 sequence is 14 residues long. Germline CDR1 is MDHEN and CDR2 is SYDVKM. V lost 6 bases, J lost 0 bases, and 0 bases stayed unmatched.

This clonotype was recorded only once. The CDR3 sequence: CAISESVGATEAFF. CDR3 in DNA: TGTGCCATCAGTGAGTCTGTGGGGGCCACTGAAGCTTTCTTT. The genes are TRBV10-3 and TRBJ1-1; D perhaps matches TRBD1 (6 bases). Per the germline V gene, CDR1 is ENHRY and CDR2 is SYGVKD. V was cut by 0 bases and J by 4 bases, with 9 bases left in between. CDR3 length equals 14 residues.

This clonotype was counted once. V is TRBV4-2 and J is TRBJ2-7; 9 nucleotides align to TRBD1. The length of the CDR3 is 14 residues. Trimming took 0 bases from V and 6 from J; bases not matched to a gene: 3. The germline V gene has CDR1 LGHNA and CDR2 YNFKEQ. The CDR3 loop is CASSQETGGSEQYF. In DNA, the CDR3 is TGTGCCAGCAGCCAAGAGACAGGGGGTTCCGAGCAGTACTTC.

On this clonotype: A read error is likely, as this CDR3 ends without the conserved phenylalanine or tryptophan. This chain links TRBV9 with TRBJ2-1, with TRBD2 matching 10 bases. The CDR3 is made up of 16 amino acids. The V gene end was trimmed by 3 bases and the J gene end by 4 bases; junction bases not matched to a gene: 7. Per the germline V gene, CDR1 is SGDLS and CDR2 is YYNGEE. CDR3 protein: CASSDRTSGKYNEQFL. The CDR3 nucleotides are TGTGCCAGCAGCGATAGAACTAGCGGGAAATACAATGAGCAGTTCCTC.

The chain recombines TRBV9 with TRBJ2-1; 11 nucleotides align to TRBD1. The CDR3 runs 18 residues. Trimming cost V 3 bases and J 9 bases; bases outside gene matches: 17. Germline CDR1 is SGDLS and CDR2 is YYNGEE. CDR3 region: CASSAPATGTGGRSEQFF. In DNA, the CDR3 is TGTGCCAGCAGCGCCCCCGCTACCGGGACAGGGGGAAGAAGTGAGCAGTTCTTC. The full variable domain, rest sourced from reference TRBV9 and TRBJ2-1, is DSGVTQTPKHLITATGQRVTLRCSPRSGDLSVYWYQQSLDQGLQFLIQYYNGEERAKGNILERFSAQQFPDLHSELNLSSLELGDSALYFCASSAPATGTGGRSEQFFGPGTRLTVL.

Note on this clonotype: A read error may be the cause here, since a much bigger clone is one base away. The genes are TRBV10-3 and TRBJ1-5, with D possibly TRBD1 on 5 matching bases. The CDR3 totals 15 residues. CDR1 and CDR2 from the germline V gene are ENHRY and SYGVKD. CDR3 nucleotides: TGTGGCATCAGTGAGTCGCGGGGGGGCAATCAGCCCCAGCATTTT. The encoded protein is CGISESRGGNQPQHF.

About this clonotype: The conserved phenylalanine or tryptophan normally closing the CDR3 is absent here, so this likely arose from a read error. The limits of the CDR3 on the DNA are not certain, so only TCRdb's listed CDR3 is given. CDR3 amino acids: CAISDLAG. The chain couples TRBV10-3 to TRBJ2-1; the table calls TRBD2, which could not be checked here. The CDR3 contains 8 residues when both ends are counted. Germline V gene data show CDR1 as ENHRY and CDR2 as SYGVKD.

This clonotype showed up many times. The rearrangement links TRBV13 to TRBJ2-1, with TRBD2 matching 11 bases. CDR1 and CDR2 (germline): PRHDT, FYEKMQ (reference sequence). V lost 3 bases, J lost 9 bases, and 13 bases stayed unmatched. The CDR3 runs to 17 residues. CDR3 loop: CASSFTPGLAVPGEQFF. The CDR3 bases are TGTGCCAGCAGCTTTACCCCGGGACTAGCGGTACCAGGTGAGCAGTTCTTC.

The CDR3 DNA follows: TGTGCCAGCAGTGGCAGGGCCACCGGGGAGCTGTTTTTT. As protein: CASSGRATGELFF. The chain couples TRBV25-1 to TRBJ2-2; TRBD1 might be the D (5 bases). There are 13 residues in the CDR3. V was trimmed by 4 bases and J by 4 bases, leaving 7 bases between them. Germline-derived CDR1 and CDR2 are MGHDK and SYGVNS.

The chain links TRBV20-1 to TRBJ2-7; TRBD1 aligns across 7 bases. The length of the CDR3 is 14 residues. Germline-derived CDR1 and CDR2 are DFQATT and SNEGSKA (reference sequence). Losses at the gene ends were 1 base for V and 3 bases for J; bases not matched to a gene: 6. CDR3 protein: CSARGGQEVYEQYF. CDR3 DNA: TGCAGTGCTAGAGGAGGACAGGAGGTCTACGAGCAGTACTTC.

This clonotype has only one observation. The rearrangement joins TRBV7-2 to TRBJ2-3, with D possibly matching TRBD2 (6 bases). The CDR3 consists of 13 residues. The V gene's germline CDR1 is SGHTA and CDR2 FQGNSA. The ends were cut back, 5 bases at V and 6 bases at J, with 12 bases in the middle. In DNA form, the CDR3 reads TGTGCCAGCAGCACGACTAGGGTGGATACGCAGTATTTT. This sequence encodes CASSTTRVDTQYF.

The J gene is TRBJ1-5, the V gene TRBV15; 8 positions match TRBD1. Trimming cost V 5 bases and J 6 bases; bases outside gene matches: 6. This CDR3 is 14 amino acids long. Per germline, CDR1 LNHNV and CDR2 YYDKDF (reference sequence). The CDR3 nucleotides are TGTGCCACCAGCGAAAGGGGGACAGGTCAGCCCCAGCATTTT. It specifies CATSERGTGQPQHF.